Each of the 12 T cell receptor beta chains below was sequenced from the same sample in a study of T cell responses to AZD1222 COVID-19 vaccine. Method: immunoSEQ multiplex PCR; TCRdb's copy keeps in-frame clones and lacks some. The table lists roughly 150,000 clones, 90% to 95% of them singletons. The material was peripheral blood, obtained on day 0 of AZD1222 vaccination. The origin of the receptors is an adult in good health.

This chain uses TRBV6-5 with TRBJ1-1, with TRBD1 as a possible D gene (6 bases). V lost 0 bases and J lost 10, with 12 bases in between. Germline CDR1 MNHEY, CDR2 SVGAGI. The CDR3 has 13 amino acids. The CDR3 DNA sequence: TGTGCCAGCAGTTACTCGGGGGCCGGGGGAGCTTTCTTT. It is translated as CASSYSGAGGAFF.

The rearrangement links TRBV7-2 to TRBJ2-7; the match to TRBD1 covers 7 bases. V trimming: 1 base; J trimming: 5 bases; junction bases outside the gene matches: 2. Per the germline V gene, CDR1 is SGHTA and CDR2 is FQGNSA. This CDR3 is 13 amino acids long. The CDR3 sequence is CASSLDRGHEQYF. CDR3 bases: TGTGCCAGCAGCTTAGACAGGGGCCACGAGCAGTACTTC. The full variable domain, with the rest looked up from reference TRBV7-2 and TRBJ2-7, is GAGVSQSPSNKVTEKGKDVELRCDPISGHTALYWYRQSLGQGLEFLIYFQGNSAPDKSGLPSDRFSAERTGGSVSTLTIQRTQQEDSAVYLCASSLDRGHEQYFGPGTRLTVT.

The rearrangement uses TRBV7-6 and TRBJ2-1, with unresolved D. From germline, CDR1 is SGHVS and CDR2 FNYEAQ. The CDR3 covers 13 residues. V was trimmed by 1 base and J by 5 bases, leaving 6 bases between them. The CDR3, as DNA: TGTGCCAGCAGCTTAGGACCAGACAATGAGCAGTTCTTC. Amino acids: CASSLGPDNEQFF.

The J gene is TRBJ2-7, the V gene TRBV6-5; D is unclear. Germline V CDR1 and CDR2: MNHEY, SVGAGI. The CDR3 contains 11 residues. Trimming shortened V by 2 bases and J by 4 bases, and 3 bases separated the two germline ends. The CDR3 reads CASSYKYEQYF. CDR3 in DNA: TGTGCCAGCAGTTACAAATACGAGCAGTACTTC.

The chain recombines TRBV6-2 or TRBV6-3 with TRBJ2-3, with D perhaps being TRBD1 or TRBD2 (5 bases each). V lost 5 bases and J lost 6, with 27 bases in between. The CDR3 length is 18 residues. Germline V gene sequence: CDR1 MNHEY, CDR2 SVGEGT. The CDR3 is CASSRLGTGRASSDTQYF. As DNA, the CDR3 is TGTGCCAGCAGTCGTCTGGGTACGGGGCGGGCCTCGTCGGATACGCAGTATTTT.

CDR3 residues: CASILAGGPLNEQFF. The CDR3 DNA reads TGTGCCAGCATTTTAGCGGGAGGGCCATTAAATGAGCAGTTCTTC. The chain joins TRBV3-1 (or the pseudogene TRBV3-2) to TRBJ2-1; 11 bases map to TRBD2. The CDR3 consists of 15 residues. The V gene's germline CDR1 is LGHDT and CDR2 YNNKEL (reference sequence). J gave up 7 bases and V 7 bases, and 9 bases lay outside the gene matches.

The rearrangement uses TRBV5-4 and TRBJ1-6; 7 nucleotides align to TRBD1. This CDR3 comprises 16 residues. With 4 bases clipped from V and 9 bases from J, the junction kept 13 bases outside the gene matches. Germline V gives CDR1 SGHNT, CDR2 YYREEE (reference sequence). The CDR3 DNA is TGTGCCAGCAGCCCGTCCTTAGGGGGCGAAGCTTCACCCCTCCACTTT. Amino acids: CASSPSLGGEASPLHF.

CDR3 loop: CASSQDQSGGTEAFF. The DNA for the CDR3 is TGTGCCAGCAGCCAAGATCAGTCAGGGGGAACTGAAGCTTTCTTT. The gene calls are TRBV3-1 (or the pseudogene TRBV3-2) and TRBJ1-1; 7 positions match TRBD1. The CDR3 spans 15 residues. From germline, CDR1 is LGHDT and CDR2 YNNKEL (reference sequence). The trim removed 0 bases at V and 5 bases at J, leaving 6 bases unmatched.

This clone has more than one count but fewer than ten. The genes are TRBV6-5 and TRBJ1-2, with TRBD1 identical over 11 bases. The CDR3 is 14 amino acids. Trimming cost V 10 bases and J 6 bases; bases outside gene matches: 10. Germline V lookup: CDR1 MNHEY, CDR2 SVGAGI. CDR3 amino acids: CAIGQGASQNGYTF. For the CDR3, the DNA is TGTGCCATTGGACAGGGGGCGTCCCAAAATGGCTACACCTTC.

The rearrangement joins TRBV19 to TRBJ1-2; TRBD1 might be the D (5 bases). CDR3 length: 14 residues. Germline values: CDR1 LNHDA, CDR2 SQIVND (reference sequence). V lost 5 bases, J lost 0 bases, and 10 bases lay in between. The CDR3 region is CASSSQGANYGYTF. The CDR3 DNA reads TGTGCCAGTAGTTCTCAGGGAGCTAACTATGGCTACACCTTC.

V usage is TRBV6-5 and J usage is TRBJ1-4; D may be TRBD1 (6 bases). Germline-derived CDR1 and CDR2 are MNHEY and SVGAGI. V lost 6 bases, J lost 4 bases, and 9 bases lay in between. The length of the CDR3 is 13 residues. CDR3 region: CASRQGNNEKLFF. The CDR3 DNA reads as TGTGCCAGCAGGCAGGGGAATAATGAAAAACTGTTTTTT.

The V gene is TRBV5-1, the J gene TRBJ1-1; perhaps TRBD1 as D (5 bases). Trimming left V 0 bases short and J 6 bases short, with 12 bases between. Germline assignment: CDR1 SGHRS and CDR2 YFSETQ. This CDR3 is built from 14 residues. CDR3 region: CASSLVRGSAEAFF. CDR3 nucleotide sequence: TGCGCCAGCAGCTTGGTTAGGGGTAGCGCTGAAGCTTTCTTT.